The clone carrying this TCR beta chain occurred many times. The antigen remains unidentified. Deletions cut 5 bases from V and 2 bases from J, with 13 bases between. Germline V gene sequence: CDR1 SGHAT, CDR2 FQNNGV. The CDR3 is 14 amino acids. This sample is drawn from a study of response to subunit inactivated influenza vaccine. TCRdb re-derived calls from the RT-PCR reads in MiXCR, one entry per CDR3 protein. Counted here are roughly 760,000 distinct CDR3 sequences, about 20% occurring once; the ten biggest clones make up about a tenth. Regarding the study as a whole: Seasonal influenza vaccination, on each occasion, was suggested by the authors to recruit few new T cells.

The clonotype originates from a man in his fifties or sixties who received an inactivated influenza vaccine. This material consisted of PBMCs from blood, taken 4 to 6 days after vaccination. The chain uses TRBV11-2 and TRBJ2-7; D gene uncertain. In nucleotides, the CDR3 is TGTGCCAGCAGCGCATCAGAACCTCCCTACGAGCAGTACTTC. It is translated as CASSASEPPYEQYF. Drawing the rest from reference TRBV11-2 and TRBJ2-7, the complete variable domain is EAGVAQSPRYKIIEKRQSVAFWCNPISGHATLYWYQQILGQGPKLLIQFQNNGVVDDSQLPKDRFSAERLKGVDSTLKIQPAKLEDSAVYLCASSASEPPYEQYFGPGTRLTVT.